This T cell receptor beta chain was identified during a study of T cell clonotyping in hematopoietic cell transplantation. Broader study findings: Higher Inverse Simpson Index values in graft donor and pretransplant recipient predicted broader posttransplant TCR diversity.

Concerning this clone itself: Antigen specificity is unknown.

TCRdb keeps only in-frame clones here, not all; method: immunoSEQ multiplex PCR. This repertoire shows about 13,000 clones, approximately 83% found once; its top ten account for 16%. Germline CDR1 is SGHDT and CDR2 is YYEEEE. CDR3 length equals 13 residues. The V end lost 2 bases, the J end lost 5 bases, and 7 bases lay between the germline ends. Time point noted: recipient sample about 28 days before transplant, after cytoreduction. Blood collection times were about day -28 and days 30, 100, 180 posttransplant. The chain recombines TRBV5-6 with TRBJ2-2, with D possibly matching TRBD1 (5 bases). The TCR comes from a man in his fifties or sixties with acute myeloid leukemia. Some clones in this sample may be carry-over from other donors' samples. The material was peripheral blood mononuclear cells, obtained before stem cell transplant. The CDR3 DNA follows: TGTGCCAGCAGCTTCCAGGGTACCGGGGAGCTGTTTTTT. Translation gives CASSFQGTGELFF.